The 20 T cell receptor beta chains below come from one sample, sequenced in a study of post-analysis software for immune sequencing data. Study-wide points: Controls had lower frequencies than patients of a few TRBV segments, which included TRBV5-6, TRBV5-1 and TRBV20-1.

Included in the TCR beta cDNA libraries were unique molecular identifiers. Each CDR3 protein is one row after TCRdb ran MiXCR on the PCR reads. The sample holds 450,000 to 700,000 distinct CDR3 sequences, 44% seen once. No cognate antigen is known for these TCRs. Sequencing was carried out using blood. Receptors were obtained from a girl between 10 and 17 years old with multiple sclerosis.

The rearrangement links TRBV27 to TRBJ2-3; 10 nucleotides align to TRBD2. CDR1 is MNHEY, CDR2 SMNVEV, per germline (reference sequence). This CDR3 region has 14 residues. V lost 6 bases, J lost 4 bases, and 4 bases stayed unmatched. CDR3 protein: CASRWTSGSDTQYF. The CDR3 DNA reads as TGTGCCAGCAGGTGGACTAGCGGTTCAGATACGCAGTATTTT.

The rearrangement uses TRBV7-9 and TRBJ2-5; TRBD2 agrees at 13 bases. There are 16 residues in the CDR3. Germline CDR1 SEHNR, CDR2 FQNEAQ (reference sequence). V trimming: 2 bases; J trimming: 4 bases; junction bases outside the gene matches: 4. This CDR3 reads CASSLTSGRASETQYF. CDR3 coding DNA: TGTGCCAGCAGCTTAACTAGCGGGAGGGCCTCAGAGACCCAGTACTTC. Based on the CDR3 plus reference TRBV7-9 and TRBJ2-5, the full variable domain is DTGVSQNPRHKITKRGQNVTFRCDPISEHNRLYWYRQTLGQGPEFLTYFQNEAQLEKSRLLSDRFSAERPKGSFSTLEIQRTEQGDSAMYLCASSLTSGRASETQYFGPGTRLLVL.

For the CDR3, the DNA is TGCGCCAGCGCGTCGAGTAGAGATGAGCAGTTCTTC. Protein: CASASSRDEQFF. The V gene is TRBV10-1, the J gene TRBJ2-1; D unresolved. CDR1 is WNHNN, CDR2 SYGVQD, per germline (reference sequence). This CDR3 is 12 amino acids long. V lost 8 bases and J lost 8, with 13 bases in between.

The rearrangement uses TRBV12-3 or TRBV12-4 and TRBJ2-1, with a weak D call TRBD1 (6 bases). V lost 3 bases and J lost 0, with 18 bases in between. This CDR3 is 18 amino acids long. The CDR3 sequence is CASSLFGVGGHSYNEQFF. In nucleotides, the CDR3 is TGTGCCAGCAGTTTGTTTGGTGTAGGGGGTCACTCCTACAATGAGCAGTTCTTC.

This clonotype has a handful of counts. The genes are TRBV14 and TRBJ1-2; D not certain. Germline V CDR1 and CDR2: SGHDN, FVKESK. With 0 bases removed from V and 4 bases from J, the gap between germline ends came to 6 bases. The CDR3 has 13 amino acids. In DNA, the CDR3 is TGTGCCAGCAGCCAAGATCATGGCTATGGCTACACCTTC. Translation: CASSQDHGYGYTF.

V is TRBV14 and J is TRBJ2-4; D unresolved. Trimming removed 3 bases from V and 9 bases from J, with 12 bases in between. This CDR3 has 13 residues. Germline V gene sequence: CDR1 SGHDN, CDR2 FVKESK. CDR3 region: CASSHGNWGIQYF. CDR3 DNA: TGTGCCAGCAGCCATGGGAACTGGGGCATTCAGTACTTC.

The table lists this clonotype with a few counts. The genes are TRBV27 and TRBJ2-1; the D is unclear. The germline V gene encodes CDR1 MNHEY and CDR2 SMNVEV (reference sequence). The CDR3 totals 14 residues. V lost 8 bases to trimming and J lost 6 bases, with 17 bases between them. CDR3: CASSGNSWGNEQFF. The CDR3 DNA is TGTGCCAGCTCTGGGAACAGTTGGGGCAATGAGCAGTTCTTC.

The V call is TRBV6-6, the J call TRBJ2-5; 7 bases fit TRBD2. The CDR3 loop spans 14 amino acids. V shed 5 bases and J 1 base; nucleotides not matched to a gene: 4. The germline V gene has CDR1 MNHNY and CDR2 SVGAGI (reference sequence). The chain's CDR3 is CASSPTSAQETQYF. As DNA, the CDR3 is TGTGCCAGCAGTCCAACTAGCGCCCAAGAGACCCAGTACTTC.

This clonotype was observed a few times. The chain employs TRBV4-1 and TRBJ2-7, with 10 bases identical to TRBD1. V shed 0 bases and J 4 bases; nucleotides not matched to a gene: 9. The CDR3 length is 17 residues. Germline assignment: CDR1 MGHRA and CDR2 YSYEKL. CDR3 sequence (DNA): TGCGCCAGCAGCCAAGATTCTGGGGGACAGGGGTCGTACGAGCAGTACTTC. It codes for CASSQDSGGQGSYEQYF.

The chain has TRBV3-1 and TRBJ1-5, with 7 bases that match TRBD1. CDR1 and CDR2 (germline): LGHDT, YNNKEL (reference sequence). After removal of 4 bases from V and 7 bases from J, the junction contained 4 bases not matched to a gene. The CDR3 spans 13 residues. The CDR3 DNA reads TGTGCCAGCAGCCGACAGGGAAAGCAGCCCCAGCATTTT. Its translation: CASSRQGKQPQHF.

This clonotype was observed once. The V call is TRBV29-1, the J call TRBJ2-1; 10 bases are a match to TRBD1. This CDR3 spans 14 amino acids. The germline V gene has CDR1 SQVTM and CDR2 ANQGSEA. V dropped 2 bases and J dropped 6; count of bases not matched to a gene: 4. The CDR3 DNA reads TGCAGCGTTGAAAGTAGGACAGGGGGCAATGAGCAGTTCTTC. Its protein is CSVESRTGGNEQFF.

The chain employs TRBV6-5 and TRBJ2-5; no reliable D call. The end of the DNA is better explained by TRBJ2-7, so the J call may be wrong. This CDR3 spans 15 amino acids. CDR1 and CDR2 (germline): MNHEY, SVGAGI. CDR3 DNA sequence: TGTGCCAGCAGTTTTGGTGTTCTCCCTACCTACGAGCAGTACTTC. It translates to CASSFGVLPTYEQYF.

CDR3 coding DNA: TGCGCCAGCAGCTTAGCACAGGGGGCGGTTGAGCAGTTCTTC. Its translation: CASSLAQGAVEQFF. This chain links TRBV5-1 with TRBJ2-1; 9 positions match TRBD1. This CDR3 is built from 14 residues. V shed 2 bases, J shed 9 bases, and the junction held 6 bases outside the gene matches. Germline V gene lookup returns CDR1 SGHRS and CDR2 YFSETQ.

The chain uses TRBV29-1 and TRBJ2-5, with TRBD1 identical over 12 bases. The CDR3 has 12 residues. Germline V CDR1 and CDR2: SQVTM, ANQGSEA. The ends lost 3 bases at V and 12 bases at J; junction bases unmatched: 5. The CDR3 is CSVEGQGAKEYF. As DNA, the CDR3 is TGCAGCGTTGAGGGACAGGGGGCCAAGGAGTACTTC.

The V call is TRBV7-9, the J call TRBJ2-7, with D tentatively TRBD2 (5 bases). The germline CDR1 and CDR2 sequences are SEHNR and FQNEAQ (reference sequence). This CDR3 has 15 residues. V was pared by 4 bases and J by 3 bases, with 16 bases between. The CDR3 sequence is CASSSHIGGLYEQYF. The CDR3 DNA sequence: TGTGCCAGCAGCTCCCATATTGGAGGACTCTACGAGCAGTACTTC.

The chain couples TRBV12-3 or TRBV12-4 to TRBJ2-1, with TRBD2 matching over 9 bases. The V and J ends lost 1 base and 7 bases, in that order; junction bases with no gene match: 5. The CDR3 is 15 amino acids. CDR3 nucleotides: TGTGCCAGCAGTTTAGAAGCGGGGGGTTGGAATGAGCAGTTCTTC. This gives the protein CASSLEAGGWNEQFF.

This chain links TRBV4-1 with TRBJ2-1, with D maybe TRBD1 (5 bases). Germline V CDR1 and CDR2: MGHRA, YSYEKL. V was shortened by 4 bases and J by 6 bases, with 22 bases between the two germline ends. There are 17 residues in the CDR3. The CDR3 is CASSRLGLVSYGNEQFF. The CDR3 bases are TGCGCCAGCAGCCGTCTGGGGCTGGTGAGTTACGGCAATGAGCAGTTCTTC.

This clonotype showed up just a few times. The rearrangement uses TRBV20-1 and TRBJ2-3, with 13 bases that match TRBD2. CDR1 DFQATT and CDR2 SNEGSKA come from the germline V gene (reference sequence). The CDR3 totals 14 residues. Losses at the gene ends were 5 bases for V and 8 bases for J; bases not matched to a gene: 7. CDR3 in amino acids: CSAPGTSGEGTQYF. CDR3 sequence (DNA): TGCAGTGCTCCCGGGACTAGCGGGGAAGGTACGCAGTATTTT.

Worth noting for this clonotype: This CDR3 is missing its conserved last phenylalanine or tryptophan, likely due to a read error. The chain joins TRBV4-1 to TRBJ2-5, with unresolved D. CDR3 length: 15 amino acids. V lost 3 bases, J lost 3 bases, and 14 bases lay in between. The germline V gene encodes CDR1 MGHRA and CDR2 YSYEKL. The CDR3 DNA reads as TGCGCCAGCAGCCAGGAAGAGGCAGTTAAAGAGACCCAGTACATC. It specifies CASSQEEAVKETQYI.

This chain joins TRBV4-1 and TRBJ2-1; 15 bases are shared with TRBD2. This CDR3 is 17 amino acids long. V shed 6 bases and J 4 bases; nucleotides not matched to a gene: 7. Germline V lookup: CDR1 MGHRA, CDR2 YSYEKL. The CDR3 here is CASRPGLAGGGYNEQFF. In DNA form, the CDR3 reads TGCGCCAGCAGACCGGGACTAGCGGGGGGCGGGTACAATGAGCAGTTCTTC.